The 30 T cell receptor beta chains below were found in one sample sequenced in a study of T cell repertoires in cytomegalovirus infection (dated by TCRdb to about 2019). The sequencing machine was an Illumina HiSeq 1500. TCRdb handled the public reads itself, with Q25 trimming in fastp and clone calling in MiXCR, and kept productive beta chains. Entries that share a CDR3 protein sequence are merged under the most common genes and DNA. This sample has around 740,000 distinct CDR3 sequences in its table, and 35% to 45% of those were observed once. More than 2.5% of the sample goes to the ten largest clones. Material: PBMCs. The receptors stem from a human donor in good health (CMV status not recorded). Some clones in this sample may be carry-over from other donors' samples.

A single count supports this clonotype. This chain uses TRBV28 with TRBJ2-7, with D uncertain. This CDR3 has 12 amino acids. The germline V and J ends were trimmed by 3 bases and 9 bases, with 12 bases remaining between them. CDR1 is MDHEN, CDR2 SYDVKM, per germline. The CDR3 loop is CASSFHVAPQYF. The CDR3 nucleotides read TGTGCCAGCAGTTTTCACGTCGCGCCGCAGTACTTC.

This clonotype was recorded at least ten times. This chain uses TRBV7-3 with TRBJ2-7, with D possibly matching TRBD1 (6 bases). CDR3 length equals 13 residues. Germline V gene lookup returns CDR1 SGHTA and CDR2 FQGTGA. V lost 5 bases and J 3 bases, leaving 11 bases between the germline ends. CDR3 protein: CASSPGQSYEQYF. The CDR3 coding sequence is TGTGCCAGCAGCCCAGGACAGAGCTACGAGCAGTACTTC.

V is TRBV20-1 and J is TRBJ1-1, with D uncertain. Germline CDR1 is DFQATT and CDR2 is SNEGSKA (reference sequence). V lost 5 bases to trimming and J lost 5 bases, with 15 bases between them. The CDR3 has 13 amino acids. CDR3 sequence reads: CSAVPFVTTEAFF. CDR3 bases: TGCAGTGCTGTCCCCTTTGTGACGACTGAAGCTTTCTTT.

This clonotype has just a few counts. The chain links TRBV19 to TRBJ2-1; D unclear. Germline-derived CDR1 and CDR2 are LNHDA and SQIVND (reference sequence). V lost 3 bases, J lost 7 bases, and 19 bases lay in between. This CDR3 has 16 residues. CDR3 coding DNA: TGTGCCAGTAGTATTTTTCCCTCGCCAATACGAAATGAGCAGTTCTTC. Translation gives CASSIFPSPIRNEQFF.

Only a few counts were recorded for this clonotype. The chain employs TRBV15 and TRBJ2-7, with TRBD1 identical over 9 bases. This CDR3 comprises 14 residues. The V gene end was trimmed by 4 bases and the J gene end by 7 bases; junction bases not matched to a gene: 8. Germline V lookup: CDR1 LNHNV, CDR2 YYDKDF (reference sequence). CDR3 DNA: TGTGCCACCAGCACCCGGGACAGGGACGCGGAGCAGTACTTC. Protein product: CATSTRDRDAEQYF.

This clonotype was seen at least ten times. J is TRBJ2-6 and V is TRBV28; D may be TRBD1 or TRBD2 (5 bases each). Germline V gene data show CDR1 as MDHEN and CDR2 as SYDVKM. V gave up 4 bases and J gave up 0 bases, with 16 bases separating them. This CDR3 has 18 amino acids. CDR3 DNA sequence: TGTGCCAGCAGTTCACCCGGGACGGAAGCCTCTGGGGCCAACGTCCTGACTTTC. The encoded protein is CASSSPGTEASGANVLTF.

In this sample, this clonotype turned up a few times. The chain joins TRBV10-3 to TRBJ1-4; tentative D call: TRBD1 (5 bases). The CDR3 length is 16 residues. CDR1 is ENHRY and CDR2 is SYGVKD in the germline V gene. The V end was cut by 2 bases, the J end by 6 bases, with 16 bases between. CDR3 in amino acids: CAISERVMRGHEKLFF. As DNA, the CDR3 is TGTGCCATCAGTGAGCGAGTCATGCGGGGACATGAAAAACTGTTTTTT.

The genes are TRBV19 and TRBJ2-4; D might be TRBD2 (5 bases). Looked up from germline, CDR1 is LNHDA and CDR2 is SQIVND (reference sequence). V gave up 4 bases and J gave up 2 bases, with 18 bases separating them. The CDR3 consists of 17 residues. CDR3 in DNA: TGTGCCAGTAGTAACCCCGTAGCTGAGGGAACCAAAAACATTCAGTACTTC. Amino acid sequence: CASSNPVAEGTKNIQYF. The variable domain in full, with the rest retrieved from reference TRBV19 and TRBJ2-4, is DGGITQSPKYLFRKEGQNVTLSCEQNLNHDAMYWYRQDPGQGLRLIYYSQIVNDFQKGDIAEGYSVSREKKESFPLTVTSAQKNPTAFYLCASSNPVAEGTKNIQYFGAGTRLSVL.

The chain combines TRBV7-6 with TRBJ2-7; 7 bases fit TRBD1. The CDR3 sequence is 17 residues long. Trimming removed 5 bases from V and 1 base from J; junction bases left unmatched: 14. Germline V gene data show CDR1 as SGHVS and CDR2 as FNYEAQ. The CDR3 here is CASSAENYRDSSYEQYF. CDR3 DNA sequence: TGTGCCAGCAGCGCGGAGAATTACCGGGACAGTTCCTACGAGCAGTACTTC.

The chain recombines TRBV12-3 or TRBV12-4 with TRBJ2-2; 8 bases are a match to TRBD1. Trimming cost V 7 bases and J 3 bases; bases outside gene matches: 7. The CDR3 runs 15 residues. CDR3 residues: CASKAGGADTGELFF. Written as DNA, the CDR3 is TGTGCCAGCAAGGCAGGGGGCGCGGACACCGGGGAGCTGTTTTTT.

Only a few counts were recorded for this clonotype. The genes are TRBV28 and TRBJ2-3; no clear D. The CDR3 sequence is 15 residues long. CDR1 MDHEN and CDR2 SYDVKM come from the germline V gene. Trimming removed 2 bases from V and 2 bases from J, with 11 bases in between. CDR3: CASSLKNPFTDTQYF. DNA for the CDR3: TGTGCCAGCAGTTTAAAGAATCCTTTCACAGATACGCAGTATTTT.

With regard to this clonotype: Sequence at one end of the junction differs from germline and may be a read error. The chain joins TRBV4-1 to TRBJ1-6; maybe TRBD1 (6 bases). The CDR3 has 15 amino acids. Germline CDR1 is MGHRA and CDR2 is YSYEKL. CDR3: CASSQDGGGMSPLHF. In DNA, the CDR3 is TGTGCCAGCAGCCAAGATGGAGGGGGGATGTCACCCCTCCACTTT.

This clonotype was detected a few times. The rearrangement links TRBV24-1 to TRBJ2-3; D remains ambiguous. The CDR3 has 13 amino acids. The germline gives CDR1 KGHDR, CDR2 SFDVKD. The V and J ends lost 4 bases and 1 base respectively, with 5 bases between them. Here the CDR3 reads CATSDVRTDTQYF. DNA of the CDR3: TGTGCCACCAGTGACGTCCGCACAGATACGCAGTATTTT.

This clonotype came up many times. The CDR3 coding sequence is TGTGCCAGCAGCTTAAGCGGGAGCTCCTACAATGAGCAGTTCTTC. Amino acids: CASSLSGSSYNEQFF. V is TRBV7-2 and J is TRBJ2-1; 8 nucleotides agree with TRBD2. V was clipped by 2 bases and J by 0 bases; unmatched bases: 0. This CDR3 comprises 15 residues. The germline V gene has CDR1 SGHTA and CDR2 FQGNSA.

In its sample, this clonotype was seen a few times. The rearrangement joins TRBV7-8 to TRBJ2-7, with D tentatively TRBD1 or TRBD2 (5 bases each). This CDR3 contains 17 residues. V lost 9 bases to trimming and J lost 3 bases, with 27 bases between them. Germline V gene sequence: CDR1 SGHVS, CDR2 FQNEAQ. CDR3 bases: TGTGCCAGTCAGGCAGGGTTAGAGCGGCAGGACTTCTACGAGCAGTACTTC. Translation gives CASQAGLERQDFYEQYF.

Turning to this clonotype: The conserved phenylalanine or tryptophan is not found at the CDR3 terminus, so this likely reflects a read error. The DNA is omitted, as the CDR3 cannot be located on it reliably, and the CDR3 follows TCRdb's listing. The rearrangement uses TRBV7-2 and TRBJ1-5. Germline CDR1 is SGHTA and CDR2 is FQGNSA. The CDR3 is 16 residues long, counting both termini. CDR3 amino acids: CASSLAWVGGNQPQPV.

The gene calls are TRBV2 and TRBJ2-5, with 10 bases aligning to TRBD2. Germline loops: CDR1 SNHLY, CDR2 FYNNEI. This CDR3 is built from 14 residues. V trimming: 5 bases; J trimming: 5 bases; junction bases outside the gene matches: 5. The CDR3 here is CASSTSGGAETQYF. The CDR3 nucleotides are TGTGCCAGCAGTACCAGCGGGGGGGCGGAGACCCAGTACTTC.

This chain links TRBV7-4 with TRBJ2-1; TRBD2 aligns across 11 bases. This CDR3 contains 16 residues. With V trimmed by 7 bases and J by 3 bases, 8 bases remained unmatched. Germline V gives CDR1 SGHVT, CDR2 SQSDAQ. CDR3 nucleotide sequence: TGTGCCAGCATTCAACTAGCGGGAGACATCTACAATGAGCAGTTCTTC. Residues: CASIQLAGDIYNEQFF.

This chain uses TRBV28 with TRBJ1-5; TRBD1 agrees at 8 bases. V lost 6 bases to trimming and J lost 6 bases; unmatched junction nucleotides: 7. Germline-derived CDR1 and CDR2 are MDHEN and SYDVKM. This CDR3 is built from 14 residues. The CDR3 spells CASSSGQGRQPQHF. In nucleotides, the CDR3 is TGTGCCAGCAGCTCAGGACAGGGACGTCAGCCCCAGCATTTT.

This chain uses TRBV6-1 with TRBJ2-1; D is undetermined. Germline V CDR1 and CDR2: MNHNS, SASEGT. V was cut by 2 bases and J by 4 bases, with 9 bases left in between. This CDR3 is 14 amino acids long. CDR3 DNA sequence: TGTGCCAGCAGTGAATCGAGGAGTTACAATGAGCAGTTCTTC. Encoded protein: CASSESRSYNEQFF.

This clonotype was observed many times. This chain links TRBV4-1 with TRBJ2-5; possibly TRBD2 for D (6 bases). Between the trimmed V and J ends, which lost 0 bases and 6 bases, there was a span of 14 bases. CDR3 length: 15 amino acids. CDR1 and CDR2 (germline): MGHRA, YSYEKL. The CDR3 here is CASSQEGSGTQTQYF. The CDR3 DNA is TGCGCCAGCAGCCAAGAGGGTAGCGGTACGCAGACCCAGTACTTC.

This chain uses TRBV12-3 or TRBV12-4 with TRBJ2-2; D is unresolved. The germline V and J ends were trimmed by 7 bases and 5 bases, with 8 bases remaining between them. This CDR3 region has 12 residues. CDR3: CASTRRTGELFF. CDR3 DNA sequence: TGTGCCAGCACCCGACGGACCGGGGAGCTGTTTTTT.

The V and J genes are TRBV7-2 and TRBJ1-2; D perhaps matches TRBD1 (6 bases). This CDR3 comprises 13 residues. The germline CDR1 and CDR2 sequences are SGHTA and FQGNSA. The V end was cut by 4 bases, the J end by 7 bases, with 13 bases between. The CDR3 is CASSYGGRLGYTF. CDR3 in DNA: TGTGCCAGCAGCTACGGGGGCCGCCTTGGCTACACCTTC.

This clonotype was counted ten times or more. The chain uses TRBV7-2 and TRBJ1-3, with D possibly being TRBD1 (6 bases). The germline CDR1 and CDR2 sequences are SGHTA and FQGNSA. This CDR3 contains 14 residues. V was trimmed by 3 bases and J by 2 bases, leaving 8 bases between them. The chain's CDR3 is CASSLQGTGNTIYF. Here the CDR3 DNA reads TGTGCCAGCAGCTTGCAGGGGACTGGAAACACCATATATTTT.

A remark on this clonotype: Because it lacks the conserved phenylalanine or tryptophan at the end, this CDR3 is likely a read error. It is unclear where the CDR3 begins or ends on the DNA, so no DNA is shown, and the CDR3 is as TCRdb lists it. The chain couples TRBV12-2 to TRBJ1-5; TRBD1, as called in the table, went unchecked against the DNA. TRBV12-2 is recorded as a pseudogene. The CDR3 is 18 residues long, ends included. CDR3 residues: CASRLSRRTPPIRPQHSL.

The table lists this clonotype with a count of one. This sequence joins TRBV28 and TRBJ1-4, with 9 nucleotides matching TRBD1. This CDR3 has 16 residues. Trimming cost V 3 bases and J 2 bases; bases outside gene matches: 4. Germline V gene data show CDR1 as MDHEN and CDR2 as SYDVKM. The CDR3: CASSFPGQGTNEKLFF. DNA for the CDR3: TGTGCCAGCAGTTTTCCGGGACAGGGTACTAATGAAAAACTGTTTTTT. The full variable domain, in which reference TRBV28 and TRBJ1-4 provide the parts outside the CDR3, is DVKVTQSSRYLVKRTGEKVFLECVQDMDHENMFWYRQDPGLGLRLIYFSYDVKMKEKGDIPEGYSVSREKKERFSLILESASTNQTSMYLCASSFPGQGTNEKLFFGSGTQLSVL.

The chain employs TRBV6-6 and TRBJ2-3, with unresolved D. V was shortened by 6 bases and J by 5 bases, with 12 bases between the two germline ends. Germline V CDR1 and CDR2: MNHNY, SVGAGI (reference sequence). This CDR3 comprises 13 residues. Here the CDR3 DNA reads TGTGCCAGCAGCCCTACTCGGAGAGATACGCAGTATTTT. Amino acids: CASSPTRRDTQYF.

This clonotype was counted ten times or more. V and J are TRBV25-1 and TRBJ2-7; D assignment may be TRBD1 or TRBD2 (5 bases each). Germline V lookup: CDR1 MGHDK, CDR2 SYGVNS. The CDR3 is made up of 14 amino acids. Trimming stripped 5 bases from V and 2 bases from J, with 13 bases between. CDR3 nucleotide sequence: TGTGCCAGCAGTCCAAGGGACGGAGCCTACGAGCAGTACTTC. It specifies CASSPRDGAYEQYF.

This clonotype was seen many times. This sequence joins TRBV7-9 and TRBJ2-6; TRBD1 agrees at 9 bases. The length of the CDR3 is 17 residues. V was clipped by 4 bases and J by 1 base; unmatched bases: 5. Germline V CDR1 and CDR2: SEHNR, FQNEAQ (reference sequence). CDR3 nucleotides: TGTGCCAGCAGCTCCGGGACAGGGTCTTCTGGGGCCAACGTCCTGACTTTC. This codes for CASSSGTGSSGANVLTF.

The chain links TRBV28 to TRBJ1-2; tentative D call: TRBD1 (6 bases). This CDR3 is built from 15 residues. The germline V gene has CDR1 MDHEN and CDR2 SYDVKM. The V end was cut by 1 base, the J end by 4 bases, with 13 bases between. CDR3 in amino acids: CASSLFGGLVYGYTF. CDR3 nucleotide sequence: TGTGCCAGCAGTTTATTTGGGGGGCTTGTCTATGGCTACACCTTC.